Sequencing of this T cell receptor (beta chain) was carried out in a study of T cell clonality in common variable immunodeficiency. This clone was seen ten or more times. The read ends 3 residues early relative to the CDR3; the germline J gene fills the gap. Only in-frame clones appear in the TCRdb table, and some are missing; sequencing was by immunoSEQ multiplex PCR. The sample shows around 39,000 clones, none of them appearing just once. V dropped 3 bases and J dropped 6 bases, with 12 bases sitting between them. Germline lookup yields CDR1 MNHNS and CDR2 SASEGT. The CDR3 contains 13 residues. The chain is built from TRBV6-1 and TRBJ2-7; TRBD1 is a possible D gene (6 bases). The receptor's source is a person aged 18 to 70 in good health. The sequenced material came from peripheral blood mononuclear cells. The DNA read from the CDR3 is TGTGCCAGCAGTGAGGCAGCCAGGGGCGAG. Translated, it gives CASSEAARGE. The whole CDR3 protein is CASSEAARGEQYF.